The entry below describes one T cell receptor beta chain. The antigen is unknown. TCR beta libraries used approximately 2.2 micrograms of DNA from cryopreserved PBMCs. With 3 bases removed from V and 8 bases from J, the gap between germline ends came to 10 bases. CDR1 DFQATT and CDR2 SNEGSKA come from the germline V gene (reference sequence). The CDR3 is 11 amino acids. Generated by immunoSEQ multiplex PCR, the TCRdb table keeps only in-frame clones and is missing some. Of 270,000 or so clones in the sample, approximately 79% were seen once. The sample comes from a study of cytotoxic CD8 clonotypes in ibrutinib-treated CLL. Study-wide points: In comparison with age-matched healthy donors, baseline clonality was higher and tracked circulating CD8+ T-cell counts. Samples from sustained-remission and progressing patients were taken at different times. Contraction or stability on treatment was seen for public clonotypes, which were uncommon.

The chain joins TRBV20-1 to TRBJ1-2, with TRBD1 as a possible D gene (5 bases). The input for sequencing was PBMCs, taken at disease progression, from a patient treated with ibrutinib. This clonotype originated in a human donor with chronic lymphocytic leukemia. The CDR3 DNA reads TGCAGTGCTAGCAGGGAAGGAGGCTACACCTTC. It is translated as CSASREGGYTF.